The 18 T cell receptor beta chains below were found in one sample sequenced in a study of blood T cell repertoires in COVID-19. Libraries were prepared by immunoSEQ multiplex PCR; TCRdb keeps only in-frame clonotypes and omits some of them. The sample consists of approximately 470,000 clones, approximately 86% of them appearing once. The sample taken for sequencing was PBMCs or T cells enriched from blood (not recorded which). All receptors come from a woman aged 18-29 years who had recovered from COVID-19.

The genes are TRBV2 and TRBJ1-6, with D tentatively TRBD1 (5 bases). Germline CDR1 and CDR2: SNHLY and FYNNEI. The CDR3 sequence is 15 residues long. Trimming took off 5 bases at V and 9 bases at J, with 17 bases between the two ends. The CDR3 DNA is TGTGCCAGCAGTTCGCAGGGAGGAGGAAGTTCACCCCTCCACTTT. Translating gives CASSSQGGGSSPLHF.

This sequence joins TRBV28 and TRBJ1-2; 7 nucleotides line up with TRBD1. V was clipped by 4 bases and J by 4 bases; unmatched bases: 3. CDR3 size: 13 residues. Germline V gene lookup returns CDR1 MDHEN and CDR2 SYDVKM. CDR3 DNA: TGTGCCAGCAGTTGGGGACAGACCTATGGCTACACCTTC. Translated: CASSWGQTYGYTF.

The chain employs TRBV6-1 and TRBJ1-5, with D hard to call. Trimming pared 1 base from V and 0 bases from J, leaving 7 bases between. CDR1 MNHNS and CDR2 SASEGT come from the germline V gene. The CDR3 has 15 amino acids. The CDR3 region has the DNA TGTGCCAGCAGTGAAGGAGGATATAGCAATCAGCCCCAGCATTTT. It specifies CASSEGGYSNQPQHF.

J is TRBJ1-2 and V is TRBV6-2 or TRBV6-3; perhaps TRBD1 as D (5 bases). Trimming left V 5 bases short and J 3 bases short, with 16 bases between. CDR1 is MNHEY, CDR2 SVGEGT, per germline. This CDR3 has 15 residues. The CDR3 is CASSDWGRVYYGYTF. CDR3 nucleotide sequence: TGTGCCAGCAGTGACTGGGGCAGGGTGTACTATGGCTACACCTTC.

This clone was picked up one time. V is TRBV2 and J is TRBJ1-6, with unresolved D. V dropped 4 bases and J dropped 11 bases, with 15 bases sitting between them. The CDR3 loop spans 14 amino acids. CDR1 and CDR2 (germline): SNHLY, FYNNEI. The CDR3 sequence is CASSVGGVRTPLHF. CDR3 DNA: TGTGCCAGCAGTGTAGGAGGCGTAAGGACACCCCTCCACTTT.

The rearrangement uses TRBV19 and TRBJ1-5, with 8 bases matching TRBD1. CDR1 and CDR2 from the germline V gene are LNHDA and SQIVND (reference sequence). V lost 5 bases to trimming and J lost 1 base; unmatched junction nucleotides: 10. The CDR3 consists of 17 residues. Here the CDR3 reads CASSPSDRGGSNQPQHF. The CDR3 bases are TGTGCCAGTAGTCCCTCCGACAGGGGCGGAAGCAATCAGCCCCAGCATTTT.

There are a few counts of this clone. The same CDR3 can be traced to other DNA sequences in this sample. This chain joins TRBV30 and TRBJ2-5; D might be TRBD2 (7 bases). The CDR3 spans 13 residues. Trimming stripped 0 bases from V and 5 bases from J, with 10 bases between. CDR1 is GTSNPN, CDR2 SVGIG, per germline (reference sequence). CDR3 residues: CAWSVGGAETQYF. The CDR3 coding sequence is TGTGCCTGGAGTGTAGGGGGGGCGGAGACCCAGTACTTC.

The chain employs TRBV28 and TRBJ1-1; TRBD1 matches 7 bases. Germline V gene lookup returns CDR1 MDHEN and CDR2 SYDVKM. V dropped 4 bases and J dropped 0; count of bases not matched to a gene: 2. The CDR3 totals 14 residues. CDR3 nucleotide sequence: TGTGCCAGCAGTTCGGGACAGTTGAACACTGAAGCTTTCTTT. As protein: CASSSGQLNTEAFF.

The gene calls are TRBV29-1 and TRBJ1-2; D is unresolved. This CDR3 comprises 14 residues. Germline V gives CDR1 SQVTM, CDR2 ANQGSEA. V was shortened by 5 bases and J by 7 bases, with 20 bases between the two germline ends. CDR3 in DNA: TGCAGCGTTATCCGGGAGACGGGATACGGTGGCTACACCTTC. Translated: CSVIRETGYGGYTF.

The chain recombines TRBV7-9 with TRBJ1-5; no definite D call. Germline V gives CDR1 SEHNR, CDR2 FQNEAQ (reference sequence). The CDR3 sequence is 13 residues long. With 1 base removed from V and 5 bases from J, the gap between germline ends came to 6 bases. In nucleotides, the CDR3 is TGTGCCAGCAGCTTAGGAGGAGATCAGCCCCAGCATTTT. Translated: CASSLGGDQPQHF.

About this clone: This sample includes further DNA sequences coding for the same CDR3. This chain connects TRBV7-2 to TRBJ1-1; D might be TRBD1 (6 bases). The CDR3 runs to 13 residues. Germline values: CDR1 SGHTA, CDR2 FQGNSA. Trimming removed 3 bases at V and 4 bases at J, with 9 bases between. DNA for the CDR3: TGTGCCAGCAGCTTGCGCAGGGGCACTGAAGCTTTCTTT. Translation gives CASSLRRGTEAFF.

V and J are TRBV28 and TRBJ1-2; D may be TRBD1 (5 bases). With 5 bases removed from V and 1 base from J, the gap between germline ends came to 17 bases. There are 16 residues in the CDR3. Germline values: CDR1 MDHEN, CDR2 SYDVKM. The CDR3 DNA reads TGTGCCAGCAGTATGAACCAGGGTGCTTATAACTATGGCTACACCTTC. It encodes CASSMNQGAYNYGYTF.

The rearrangement uses TRBV9 and TRBJ2-7; perhaps TRBD1 as D (6 bases). With 3 bases removed from V and 0 bases from J, the gap between germline ends came to 16 bases. In germline, CDR1 is SGDLS, CDR2 YYNGEE. The CDR3 is 16 residues long. For the CDR3, the DNA is TGTGCCAGCAGCGCCACCGGGACACTTTCCTCCTACGAGCAGTACTTC. It codes for CASSATGTLSSYEQYF. Full variable domain (missing parts from reference TRBV9 and TRBJ2-7): DSGVTQTPKHLITATGQRVTLRCSPRSGDLSVYWYQQSLDQGLQFLIQYYNGEERAKGNILERFSAQQFPDLHSELNLSSLELGDSALYFCASSATGTLSSYEQYFGPGTRLTVT.

The gene calls are TRBV5-1 and TRBJ1-2; TRBD1 matches at 8 bases. Trimming removed 4 bases from V and 0 bases from J; junction bases left unmatched: 5. Germline CDR1 is SGHRS and CDR2 is YFSETQ. The CDR3 has 15 residues. The CDR3 spells CASSRRQGPNYGYTF. Here the CDR3 DNA reads TGCGCCAGCAGCAGAAGACAGGGGCCTAACTATGGCTACACCTTC. Full variable domain (missing parts from reference TRBV5-1 and TRBJ1-2): KAGVTQTPRYLIKTRGQQVTLSCSPISGHRSVSWYQQTPGQGLQFLFEYFSETQRNKGNFPGRFSGRQFSNSRSEMNVSTLELGDSALYLCASSRRQGPNYGYTFGSGTRLTVV.

The chain couples TRBV28 to TRBJ2-1; 9 bases are a match to TRBD1. CDR1 MDHEN and CDR2 SYDVKM come from the germline V gene. Trimming at V came to 6 bases and at J to 5 bases, leaving 5 bases not matched to a gene. The CDR3 length is 14 residues. CDR3 DNA sequence: TGTGCCAGCAGGCCCCGGGACAGGGACAATGAGCAGTTCTTC. Protein: CASRPRDRDNEQFF.

The chain has TRBV30 and TRBJ1-1; no definite D call. Trimming pared 5 bases from V and 5 bases from J, leaving 12 bases between. The CDR3 runs 12 residues. Germline V gene lookup returns CDR1 GTSNPN and CDR2 SVGIG (reference sequence). CDR3 protein: CAWGEGVTEAFF. For the CDR3, the DNA is TGTGCCTGGGGGGAGGGAGTAACTGAAGCTTTCTTT.

The genes are TRBV29-1 and TRBJ1-1; D unclear. Looked up from germline, CDR1 is SQVTM and CDR2 is ANQGSEA. The CDR3 is 16 amino acids. V was trimmed by 4 bases and J by 0 bases, leaving 18 bases between them. CDR3 in amino acids: CSVVYPEGGMNTEAFF. The CDR3, as DNA: TGCAGCGTTGTTTATCCTGAGGGCGGCATGAACACTGAAGCTTTCTTT. The complete variable domain, with remaining parts taken from reference TRBV29-1 and TRBJ1-1, reads SAVISQKPSRDICQRGTSLTIQCQVDSQVTMMFWYRQQPGQSLTLIATANQGSEATYESGFVIDKFPISRPNLTFSTLTVSNMSPEDSSIYLCSVVYPEGGMNTEAFFGQGTRLTVV.

The rearrangement joins TRBV19 to TRBJ1-2; D possibly corresponds to TRBD1 (5 bases). Germline V gene data show CDR1 as LNHDA and CDR2 as SQIVND (reference sequence). The CDR3 covers 16 residues. Trimming took off 3 bases at V and 0 bases at J, with 14 bases between the two ends. CDR3 bases: TGTGCCAGTAGTATTCGGTTGACAGAAACTAACTATGGCTACACCTTC. It yields the protein CASSIRLTETNYGYTF.